Listed here are 14 T cell receptor beta chains from one sample, sequenced in a study of cytomegalovirus exposure and HLA in healthy donors. 60 Vbeta and 13 Jbeta primers were used in PCR. Sequencing used immunoSEQ multiplex PCR; TCRdb keeps in-frame clones, though not all of them. The sample lists some 160,000 clones; roughly four fifths were seen once. Sequencing was performed on PBMCs. The source is a man aged 35 to 55 in good health and CMV-seronegative.

V gene TRBV5-4 combines with J gene TRBJ2-5; 8 bases match TRBD2. The CDR3 extends over 15 amino acids. The germline gives CDR1 SGHNT, CDR2 YYREEE (reference sequence). Trimming took 1 base from V and 4 from J; bases not matched to a gene: 6. CDR3 in amino acids: CASSLNLAGGETQYF. The DNA of the CDR3 is TGTGCCAGCAGCTTGAATCTAGCGGGCGGAGAGACCCAGTACTTC.

The chain has TRBV28 and TRBJ2-7; 7 nucleotides agree with TRBD2. Trimming removed 7 bases from V and 6 bases from J; junction bases left unmatched: 12. Germline loops: CDR1 MDHEN, CDR2 SYDVKM. The CDR3 consists of 14 residues. The chain's CDR3 is CASTLNGLVGEQYF. DNA of the CDR3: TGTGCCAGCACCTTGAACGGACTAGTCGGCGAGCAGTACTTC.

This chain uses TRBV30 with TRBJ2-4, with no clear D. CDR3 length: 11 residues. With 5 bases removed from V and 12 bases from J, the gap between germline ends came to 14 bases. Germline values: CDR1 GTSNPN, CDR2 SVGIG (reference sequence). CDR3 in amino acids: CAWRAESSQYF. Written as DNA, the CDR3 is TGTGCCTGGCGCGCGGAGAGCAGTCAGTACTTC.

This clone occurred a few times. The V call is TRBV6-5, the J call TRBJ2-1, with 10 bases fitting TRBD2. The CDR3 totals 15 residues. Trimming cost V 4 bases and J 4 bases; bases outside gene matches: 4. Germline V gene lookup returns CDR1 MNHEY and CDR2 SVGAGI. The CDR3 sequence: CASSSTSGAYNEQFF. The DNA of the CDR3 is TGTGCCAGCAGTTCCACTAGCGGGGCTTACAATGAGCAGTTCTTC.

The CDR3 here is CASSLRYGTEDEQYF. CDR3 coding DNA: TGTGCCAGCAGCTTGCGATACGGGACAGAGGACGAGCAGTACTTC. The J gene is TRBJ2-7, the V gene TRBV5-8; 7 bases align to TRBD1. Germline values: CDR1 SGHTS, CDR2 YDEGEE. J gave up 5 bases and V 1 base, and 9 bases lay outside the gene matches. This CDR3 has 15 residues. Full variable domain (outside the CDR3, taken from reference TRBV5-8 and TRBJ2-7): EAGVTQSPTHLIKTRGQQATLRCSPISGHTSVYWYQQALGLGLQFLLWYDEGEERNRGNFPPRFSGRQFPNYSSELNVNALELEDSALYLCASSLRYGTEDEQYFGPGTRLTVT.

The chain carries TRBV6-1 and TRBJ2-7; 7 positions match TRBD2. Trimming removed 5 bases from V and 5 bases from J; junction bases left unmatched: 12. The CDR3 runs 15 residues. The germline V gene encodes CDR1 MNHNS and CDR2 SASEGT. Here the CDR3 reads CASSWWGGPKHEQYV. The CDR3 DNA sequence: TGTGCCAGCAGTTGGTGGGGAGGGCCCAAACACGAGCAGTACGTC.

V usage is TRBV25-1 and J usage is TRBJ2-1, with 12 positions matching TRBD2. The J segment lost 10 bases and the V segment lost 1 base, leaving 11 bases of the junction unmatched. The CDR3 has 17 amino acids. Germline CDR1 MGHDK, CDR2 SYGVNS. DNA for the CDR3: TGTGCCAGCAGTGAATTCATACTAGCGGGAGGCGTAGGGGAGCAGTTCTTC. Translating gives CASSEFILAGGVGEQFF.

This rearrangement joins TRBV7-3 to TRBJ2-2; no firm D call. Trimming cost V 3 bases and J 0 bases, with 11 bases left between them. CDR1 and CDR2 (germline): SGHTA, FQGTGA. The CDR3 is 16 residues long. The CDR3 spells CASSFFPGSNTGELFF. The CDR3 DNA reads TGTGCCAGCAGCTTTTTTCCGGGTTCGAACACCGGGGAGCTGTTTTTT. Full variable domain (rest looked up from reference TRBV7-3 and TRBJ2-2): GAGVSQTPSNKVTEKGKYVELRCDPISGHTALYWYRQSLGQGPEFLIYFQGTGAADDSGLPNDRFFAVRPEGSVSTLKIQRTERGDSAVYLCASSFFPGSNTGELFFGEGSRLTVL.

This sequence joins TRBV19 and TRBJ1-1; D unclear. The CDR3 extends over 14 amino acids. Germline CDR1 reads LNHDA; CDR2 reads SQIVND (reference sequence). Trimming took 5 bases from V and 6 from J, leaving 16 bases between them. In DNA, the CDR3 is TGTGCCAGTAGTTCCCTGCTAGTCTCCGCTGAAGCTTTCTTT. Protein: CASSSLLVSAEAFF.

V gene TRBV10-3 combines with J gene TRBJ2-1; D is unclear. The length of the CDR3 is 14 residues. Trimming pared 1 base from V and 1 base from J, leaving 5 bases between. Germline assignment: CDR1 ENHRY and CDR2 SYGVKD. CDR3: CAISELKSYNEQFF. DNA for the CDR3: TGTGCCATCAGTGAGTTAAAATCCTACAATGAGCAGTTCTTC.

CDR3 coding DNA: TGTGCCAGCAGCGTAGTCGGACGTGCGTCGGGGGGCTACACCTTC. Translating gives CASSVVGRASGGYTF. The chain recombines TRBV9 with TRBJ1-2; no clear D gene. The germline V and J ends were trimmed by 0 bases and 8 bases, with 17 bases remaining between them. This CDR3 has 15 residues. Germline CDR1 and CDR2: SGDLS and YYNGEE. Full variable domain (outside the CDR3, taken from reference TRBV9 and TRBJ1-2): DSGVTQTPKHLITATGQRVTLRCSPRSGDLSVYWYQQSLDQGLQFLIQYYNGEERAKGNILERFSAQQFPDLHSELNLSSLELGDSALYFCASSVVGRASGGYTFGSGTRLTVV.

This clone was counted a few times. The V gene is TRBV29-1, the J gene TRBJ2-7; 10 bases match TRBD1. V lost 6 bases, J lost 3 bases, and 2 bases stayed unmatched. The CDR3 consists of 12 residues. Per the germline V gene, CDR1 is SQVTM and CDR2 is ANQGSEA. CDR3 in amino acids: CSVRTGGYEQYF. CDR3 DNA sequence: TGCAGCGTGAGGACAGGGGGCTACGAGCAGTACTTC.

This clone appeared a single time. The rearrangement links TRBV2 to TRBJ2-7; 7 bases align to TRBD2. The junction had 16 bases not matched to a gene; V was cut back by 3 bases and J by 5 bases. Germline CDR1 SNHLY, CDR2 FYNNEI. The CDR3 loop spans 17 amino acids. The CDR3 loop is CASSDDGWGEGQDEQYF. DNA for the CDR3: TGTGCCAGCAGTGACGATGGATGGGGGGAGGGCCAGGACGAGCAGTACTTC.

The chain couples TRBV27 to TRBJ2-1; TRBD1 matches at 9 bases. Germline V gene lookup returns CDR1 MNHEY and CDR2 SMNVEV (reference sequence). This CDR3 region has 14 residues. V lost 3 bases to trimming and J lost 7 bases; unmatched junction nucleotides: 4. CDR3 sequence (DNA): TGTGCCAGCAGTTTGACAGGGGGGCAAAATGAGCAGTTCTTC. Amino acid sequence: CASSLTGGQNEQFF.